The 5 T cell receptor beta chains below were found in one sample sequenced in a study of control samples from healthy donors and cancer patients. Here immunoSEQ multiplex PCR was the method, and the copy in TCRdb shows in-frame clones only, minus some. The sample includes 76,000 or so clones, approximately 88% of them seen just once. The sequenced material came from PBMCs. These receptors all come from a woman in her fifties or sixties with colorectal cancer.

The chain employs TRBV7-2 and TRBJ2-5; D not certain. Between the trimmed V and J ends, which lost 4 bases and 5 bases, there was a span of 5 bases. The CDR3 sequence is 11 residues long. Germline V gene sequence: CDR1 SGHTA, CDR2 FQGNSA. The CDR3 loop is CASSSGETQYF. The CDR3 DNA reads as TGTGCCAGCAGCTCCGGCGAGACCCAGTACTTC.

This chain links TRBV6-4 with TRBJ1-1; D is unclear. V lost 0 bases and J lost 1, with 9 bases in between. This CDR3 is built from 15 residues. In germline, CDR1 is MRHNA, CDR2 SNTAGT. CDR3 sequence (DNA): TGTGCCAGCAGTGACTCATCAGGAAAGAACACTGAAGCTTTCTTT. Translated: CASSDSSGKNTEAFF.

As DNA, the CDR3 is TGTGCCAGCAGCCTAACGGTGGGGCGTGGAGATACGCAGTATTTT. This gives the protein CASSLTVGRGDTQYF. The chain links TRBV3-1 (or the pseudogene TRBV3-2) to TRBJ2-3; the D gene is possibly TRBD1 (5 bases). Germline CDR1 reads LGHDT; CDR2 reads YNNKEL (reference sequence). Trimming took off 4 bases at V and 5 bases at J, with 16 bases between the two ends. CDR3 size: 15 residues.

The chain's CDR3 is CASSPDGGVQEQYV. The CDR3 DNA sequence: TGTGCCAGCTCACCAGACGGGGGAGTACAAGAGCAGTACGTC. This rearrangement joins TRBV18 to TRBJ2-7, with D tentatively TRBD2 (6 bases). The CDR3 is made up of 14 amino acids. The germline gives CDR1 KGHSH, CDR2 LQKENI. V lost 2 bases and J lost 7, with 15 bases in between.

This sequence joins TRBV2 and TRBJ1-6; D not resolved. Germline V gene lookup returns CDR1 SNHLY and CDR2 FYNNEI. CDR3 length equals 13 residues. Between the trimmed V and J ends, which lost 6 bases and 7 bases, there was a span of 10 bases. CDR3 sequence reads: CASRMDGNSPLHF. Written as DNA, the CDR3 is TGTGCCAGCAGGATGGACGGAAATTCACCCCTCCACTTT.